The 32 T cell receptor beta chains below come from one sample, sequenced in a study of identical twins. TCRdb used MiXCR to reprocess the 5' RACE reads, holding one entry per CDR3 protein. The repertoire consists of fewer than 250,000 distinct CDR3 sequences, with 5.5% to 7% occurring once and the leading ten covering roughly 3.7%. This sample also appeared in a second study, on yellow fever vaccine responses in identical twins.

Sequenced input: memory (CD45RO+) T cells sorted from blood. All receptors derive from a woman aged 18-29 years in good health.

This clonotype was seen at least ten times. V is TRBV5-1 and J is TRBJ2-2; weak D call: TRBD1 (6 bases). The V end was cut by 3 bases, the J end by 6 bases, with 9 bases between. This CDR3 comprises 13 residues. In germline, CDR1 is SGHRS, CDR2 YFSETQ. The CDR3 is CASSWTEPGELFF. The CDR3 DNA reads TGCGCCAGCAGCTGGACAGAGCCCGGGGAGCTGTTTTTT.

This clonotype has ten or more counts. V usage is TRBV3-1 and J usage is TRBJ2-3; unclear D gene. Germline assignment: CDR1 LGHDT and CDR2 YNNKEL (reference sequence). V gave up 4 bases and J gave up 2 bases, with 13 bases separating them. The CDR3 totals 15 residues. The CDR3 DNA sequence: TGTGCCAGCAGCCTAAGAGGAAGTACCACAGATACGCAGTATTTT. It yields the protein CASSLRGSTTDTQYF.

This clonotype was counted between two and nine times. This chain's CDR3 is CASSPRGLDEKLFF. The CDR3 nucleotides are TGTGCCAGCAGCCCCCGGGGCTTGGATGAAAAACTGTTTTTT. This sequence joins TRBV3-1 and TRBJ1-4; TRBD1 is a possible D gene (5 bases). This CDR3 is 14 amino acids long. Per the germline V gene, CDR1 is LGHDT and CDR2 is YNNKEL (reference sequence). Trimming removed 4 bases from V and 6 bases from J, with 12 bases in between.

The rearrangement uses TRBV15 and TRBJ1-6; the D is unclear. CDR3 size: 18 residues. Germline V gene data show CDR1 as LNHNV and CDR2 as YYDKDF (reference sequence). Trimming removed 1 base from V and 0 bases from J, with 13 bases in between. The chain's CDR3 is CATSRVGQMSSYNSPLHF. CDR3 sequence (DNA): TGTGCCACCAGCAGAGTCGGGCAGATGAGCTCCTATAATTCACCCCTCCACTTT.

The chain has TRBV14 and TRBJ2-7; no firm D call. The CDR3 length is 13 residues. Deletions cut 1 base from V and 2 bases from J, with 6 bases between. CDR1 SGHDN and CDR2 FVKESK come from the germline V gene. The CDR3 region is CASSQGNTYEQYV. The CDR3 nucleotides are TGTGCCAGCAGCCAAGGGAACACCTACGAGCAGTACGTC.

This chain links TRBV12-3 or TRBV12-4 with TRBJ2-7; possibly TRBD1 for D (5 bases). CDR3 size: 14 residues. Trimming stripped 8 bases from V and 2 bases from J, with 16 bases between. This CDR3 reads CASQTAHGPYEQYF. In DNA form, the CDR3 reads TGTGCCAGCCAGACAGCCCACGGACCCTACGAGCAGTACTTC.

This clonotype was observed many times. The rearrangement uses TRBV18 and TRBJ2-1; 7 bases line up with TRBD2. The junction had 12 bases not matched to a gene; V was cut back by 5 bases and J by 8 bases. CDR1 KGHSH and CDR2 LQKENI come from the germline V gene. The CDR3 extends over 15 amino acids. The CDR3 region has the DNA TGTGCCAGCTCAGAACTAGGCGGGAGAAACGATGAGCAGTTCTTC. It encodes CASSELGGRNDEQFF.

This clonotype was recorded a few times. The genes are TRBV2 and TRBJ2-3; D is unclear. V was shortened by 7 bases and J by 0 bases, with 11 bases between the two germline ends. Germline CDR1 reads SNHLY; CDR2 reads FYNNEI. The CDR3 is 14 residues long. CDR3 in DNA: TGTGCCAGCACTAAGACTGTTAGCACAGATACGCAGTATTTT. Amino acids: CASTKTVSTDTQYF.

This clonotype was recorded at least ten times. The DNA for the CDR3 is TGTGCCAGCACCGGGACCGGCAGATACGAGCAGTACGTC. Translating gives CASTGTGRYEQYV. This chain joins TRBV28 and TRBJ2-7, with D perhaps given as TRBD1 or TRBD2 (5 bases each). Trimming cost V 7 bases and J 4 bases, with 14 bases left between them. Germline V lookup: CDR1 MDHEN, CDR2 SYDVKM. The CDR3 totals 13 residues.

The table lists this clonotype with many counts. V usage is TRBV3-1 and J usage is TRBJ2-1; weak D call: TRBD1 (6 bases). Trimming pared 4 bases from V and 1 base from J, leaving 14 bases between. The germline CDR1 and CDR2 sequences are LGHDT and YNNKEL (reference sequence). This CDR3 contains 16 residues. In DNA, the CDR3 is TGTGCCAGCAGCCGAACAGGGTCCCTATCCTACAATGAGCAGTTCTTC. This sequence encodes CASSRTGSLSYNEQFF.

At least ten counts were recorded for this clonotype. This sequence joins TRBV11-1 and TRBJ2-3, with TRBD2 matching over 11 bases. This CDR3 has 18 residues. Germline V lookup: CDR1 SGHAT, CDR2 FQDESV (reference sequence). V lost 2 bases and J lost 6; bases outside the gene matches: 13. The CDR3 loop reads CASSLTAIAGGPSDTQYF. In DNA form, the CDR3 reads TGTGCCAGCAGCTTAACCGCAATAGCGGGAGGGCCATCTGATACGCAGTATTTT.

This clonotype showed up just once. The V call is TRBV20-1, the J call TRBJ2-1, with 14 bases matching TRBD2. Trimming removed 6 bases from V and 7 bases from J; junction bases left unmatched: 14. CDR3 length equals 17 residues. Germline V gene data show CDR1 as DFQATT and CDR2 as SNEGSKA (reference sequence). CDR3 sequence: CSARDRMGLAGVNEQFF. The CDR3 DNA is TGCAGTGCCCGGGACAGGATGGGACTAGCGGGAGTAAATGAGCAGTTCTTC.

This sequence joins TRBV29-1 and TRBJ1-1; the D gene is possibly TRBD1 (5 bases). The CDR3 extends over 13 amino acids. The V end lost 1 base, the J end lost 2 bases, and 8 bases lay between the germline ends. The germline V gene has CDR1 SQVTM and CDR2 ANQGSEA. The CDR3 DNA reads as TGCAGCGTTGAAGGACAGATCAACACTGAAGCTTTCTTT. Its translation is CSVEGQINTEAFF.

A remark on this clonotype: With a much larger clone just one base away, this may be a read error. The chain has TRBV3-1 and TRBJ2-1; possible D gene TRBD1, 6 bases. The V gene's germline CDR1 is LGHDT and CDR2 YNNKEL (reference sequence). This CDR3 region has 15 residues. CDR3 nucleotide sequence: TGTCCCAGCAGTCCCGACCCGGGAAGGGGGAATGAGCAGTTCTTC. Amino acid sequence: CPSSPDPGRGNEQFF.

This clonotype was counted many times. The gene calls are TRBV5-1 and TRBJ2-7; a possible D gene is TRBD1 (5 bases). Germline V lookup: CDR1 SGHRS, CDR2 YFSETQ. CDR3 length equals 14 residues. V was trimmed by 6 bases and J by 3 bases, leaving 16 bases between them. CDR3 sequence: CASKTLGALYEQYV. CDR3 in DNA: TGCGCCAGCAAAACCTTAGGGGCCCTCTACGAGCAGTACGTC.

This clonotype was seen ten or more times. The chain carries TRBV3-1 and TRBJ2-7, with 11 bases identical to TRBD2. The V segment lost 5 bases and the J segment 3 bases; nucleotides outside the gene matches: 6. Per the germline V gene, CDR1 is LGHDT and CDR2 is YNNKEL (reference sequence). This CDR3 contains 15 residues. The CDR3 region has the DNA TGTGCCAGCAGCTCTACTAGCGGGAGTATCTACGAGCAGTACTTC. It yields the protein CASSSTSGSIYEQYF.

At least ten counts were recorded for this clonotype. The rearrangement uses TRBV4-2 and TRBJ2-3; no clear D. Germline V gives CDR1 LGHNA, CDR2 YNFKEQ. There are 13 residues in the CDR3. V dropped 4 bases and J dropped 6 bases, with 11 bases sitting between them. CDR3 protein: CASSPGLGDTQYF. CDR3 DNA: TGTGCCAGCAGCCCTGGCTTAGGCGATACGCAGTATTTT.

This rearrangement joins TRBV19 to TRBJ1-5, with a weak D call TRBD1 (5 bases). The germline V and J ends were trimmed by 6 bases and 3 bases, with 15 bases remaining between them. Per the germline V gene, CDR1 is LNHDA and CDR2 is SQIVND (reference sequence). The CDR3 extends over 15 amino acids. The CDR3 sequence is CASRDQGAFNQPQHF. For the CDR3, the DNA is TGTGCCAGTAGGGATCAGGGAGCCTTCAATCAGCCCCAGCATTTT.

This clonotype was counted many times. The V call is TRBV6-4, the J call TRBJ2-3; TRBD2 aligns across 14 bases. With V trimmed by 3 bases and J by 9 bases, 5 bases remained unmatched. This CDR3 contains 15 residues. CDR1 and CDR2 from the germline V gene are MRHNA and SNTAGT. Here the CDR3 reads CASSEGTSGGDTQYF. CDR3 sequence (DNA): TGTGCCAGCAGTGAAGGGACTAGCGGGGGTGACACGCAGTATTTT.

V gene TRBV27 combines with J gene TRBJ2-1, with 8 bases that match TRBD2. CDR1 is MNHEY, CDR2 SMNVEV, per germline (reference sequence). The ends lost 3 bases at V and 3 bases at J; junction bases unmatched: 7. The CDR3 runs to 16 residues. The CDR3 bases are TGTGCCAGCAGTTTGGGTACTAGCGGCCTCTACAATGAGCAGTTCTTC. Its protein is CASSLGTSGLYNEQFF.

The chain links TRBV12-3 or TRBV12-4 to TRBJ2-3, with no clear D. Trimming cost V 5 bases and J 3 bases, with 9 bases left between them. This CDR3 contains 13 residues. The CDR3 sequence: CASSHRPTDTQYF. The DNA for the CDR3 is TGTGCCAGCAGTCATCGGCCGACAGATACGCAGTATTTT.

This clonotype was picked up a small number of times. The gene calls are TRBV20-1 and TRBJ2-5, with D maybe TRBD2 (5 bases). Trimming removed 2 bases at V and 5 bases at J, with 12 bases between. CDR1 is DFQATT, CDR2 SNEGSKA, per germline (reference sequence). The CDR3 totals 13 residues. Written as DNA, the CDR3 is TGCAGTGCTAGATCCAGCGGTAGGGAGACCCAGTACTTC. This translates into CSARSSGRETQYF.

This clonotype was counted between two and nine times. V usage is TRBV21-1 and J usage is TRBJ2-1; TRBD2 is the table's D call, not checked against the DNA. TRBV21-1 is described as a pseudogene. The CDR3 length is 17 residues. The CDR3 loop is CASSNWGWEVSYNEQFF. The CDR3, as DNA: TGTGCCAGCAGCAACTGGGGCTGGGAGGTCTCCTACAATGAGCAGTTCTTC.

A few counts support this clonotype. The chain couples TRBV5-1 to TRBJ2-1; 7 bases match TRBD1. Germline CDR1 SGHRS, CDR2 YFSETQ. V lost 4 bases to trimming and J lost 6 bases; unmatched junction nucleotides: 4. This CDR3 contains 13 residues. CDR3 loop: CASSVTGFNEQFF. The CDR3 coding sequence is TGCGCCAGCAGCGTGACAGGGTTCAATGAGCAGTTCTTC.

The chain links TRBV7-7 to TRBJ2-2, with D possibly being TRBD1 or TRBD2 (5 bases each). Trimming removed 4 bases at V and 4 bases at J, with 13 bases between. This CDR3 has 15 residues. Looked up from germline, CDR1 is SSHAT and CDR2 is FNYEAQ (reference sequence). CDR3 nucleotide sequence: TGTGCCAGCAGCTCAGGGACCGGGTCCACCGGGGAGCTGTTTTTT. It is translated as CASSSGTGSTGELFF.

The V call is TRBV6-4, the J call TRBJ1-1; 11 bases align to TRBD1. The CDR3 spans 14 residues. V dropped 4 bases and J dropped 5; count of bases not matched to a gene: 3. CDR1 MRHNA and CDR2 SNTAGT come from the germline V gene. CDR3 DNA sequence: TGTGCCAGCAGTGTGGGGACAGGGGGTACTGAAGCTTTCTTT. Amino acids: CASSVGTGGTEAFF.

This clonotype was picked up a small number of times. The genes are TRBV6-1 and TRBJ1-2, with a possible D match to TRBD1 (5 bases). Germline loops: CDR1 MNHNS, CDR2 SASEGT. Trimming pared 8 bases from V and 1 base from J, leaving 14 bases between. CDR3 length: 14 amino acids. CDR3 residues: CASGLGGSNYGYTF. In DNA form, the CDR3 reads TGTGCCAGCGGCCTTGGGGGGAGTAACTATGGCTACACCTTC.

The sample holds many counts of this clonotype. V gene TRBV5-1 combines with J gene TRBJ1-4; no clear D gene. From germline, CDR1 is SGHRS and CDR2 YFSETQ. This CDR3 contains 14 residues. V shed 0 bases and J shed 8 bases, with 11 bases lying between them. The CDR3, as DNA: TGCGCCAGCAGCTTGGATGCCCCGGAGGAAAAACTGTTTTTT. It encodes CASSLDAPEEKLFF.

V is TRBV11-2 and J is TRBJ2-2; 8 nucleotides line up with TRBD2. J gave up 6 bases and V 3 bases, and 6 bases lay outside the gene matches. Germline CDR1 SGHAT, CDR2 FQNNGV. CDR3 length equals 15 residues. The CDR3 protein is CASSFTGGSSGELFF. Here the CDR3 DNA reads TGTGCCAGCAGCTTTACGGGGGGGTCCTCCGGGGAGCTGTTTTTT. The whole variable domain, remainder taken from reference TRBV11-2 and TRBJ2-2, is EAGVAQSPRYKIIEKRQSVAFWCNPISGHATLYWYQQILGQGPKLLIQFQNNGVVDDSQLPKDRFSAERLKGVDSTLKIQPAKLEDSAVYLCASSFTGGSSGELFFGEGSRLTVL.

This clonotype has just a few counts. The gene calls are TRBV11-2 and TRBJ1-1; D is uncertain. Germline assignment: CDR1 SGHAT and CDR2 FQNNGV. This CDR3 is built from 18 residues. V lost 1 base, J lost 9 bases, and 27 bases lay in between. For the CDR3, the DNA is TGTGCCAGCAGCTTAGTAGGCGATGTTCCTGGGGAGGCAGAAAAAGCTTTCTTT. Its protein product is CASSLVGDVPGEAEKAFF.

This clonotype turned up a few times. The chain combines TRBV20-1 with TRBJ2-1; TRBD2 matches at 7 bases. The V gene end was trimmed by 1 base and the J gene end by 10 bases; junction bases not matched to a gene: 10. This CDR3 has 14 residues. Germline lookup yields CDR1 DFQATT and CDR2 SNEGSKA (reference sequence). The CDR3 region is CSARAGLVIAEQFF. DNA for the CDR3: TGCAGTGCTAGAGCTGGACTAGTTATAGCAGAGCAGTTCTTC.

This clonotype has just a few counts. The chain uses TRBV27 and TRBJ2-3; D is unresolved. With 2 bases removed from V and 1 base from J, the gap between germline ends came to 10 bases. The germline V gene has CDR1 MNHEY and CDR2 SMNVEV (reference sequence). CDR3 size: 15 residues. As DNA, the CDR3 is TGTGCCAGCAGTTTAGGCAATCGGGGCACAGATACGCAGTATTTT. Translated, it gives CASSLGNRGTDTQYF.